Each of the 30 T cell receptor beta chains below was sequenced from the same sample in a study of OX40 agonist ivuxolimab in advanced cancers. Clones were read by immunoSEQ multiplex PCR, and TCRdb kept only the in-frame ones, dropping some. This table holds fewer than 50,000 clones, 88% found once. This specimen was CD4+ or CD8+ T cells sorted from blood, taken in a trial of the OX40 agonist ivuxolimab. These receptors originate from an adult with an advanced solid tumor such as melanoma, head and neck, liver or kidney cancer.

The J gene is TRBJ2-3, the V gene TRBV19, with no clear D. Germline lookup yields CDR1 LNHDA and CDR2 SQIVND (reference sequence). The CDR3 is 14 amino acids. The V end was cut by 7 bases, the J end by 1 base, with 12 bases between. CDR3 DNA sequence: TGTGCCAGTAAGGAGTCCTTGGGCACAGATACGCAGTATTTT. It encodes CASKESLGTDTQYF.

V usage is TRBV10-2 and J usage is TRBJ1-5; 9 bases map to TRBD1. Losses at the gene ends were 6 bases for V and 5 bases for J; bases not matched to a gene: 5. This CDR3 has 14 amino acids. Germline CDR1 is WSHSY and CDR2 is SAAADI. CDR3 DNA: TGCGCCAGCAGCACAGGGGGCGCAGATCAGCCCCAGCATTTT. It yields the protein CASSTGGADQPQHF.

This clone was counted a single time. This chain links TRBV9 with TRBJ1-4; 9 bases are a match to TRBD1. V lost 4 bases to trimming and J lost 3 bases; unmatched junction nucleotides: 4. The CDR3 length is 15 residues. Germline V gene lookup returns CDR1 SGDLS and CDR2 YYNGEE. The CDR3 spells CASSPGQGPNEKLFF. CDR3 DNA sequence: TGTGCCAGCAGCCCGGGACAGGGCCCTAATGAAAAACTGTTTTTT.

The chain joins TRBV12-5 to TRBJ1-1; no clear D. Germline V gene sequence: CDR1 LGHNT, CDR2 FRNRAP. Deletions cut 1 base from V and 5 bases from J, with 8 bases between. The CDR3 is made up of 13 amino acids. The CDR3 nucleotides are TGTGCTAGTGGTTTGGGACTAAAGACTGAAGCTTTCTTT. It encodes CASGLGLKTEAFF.

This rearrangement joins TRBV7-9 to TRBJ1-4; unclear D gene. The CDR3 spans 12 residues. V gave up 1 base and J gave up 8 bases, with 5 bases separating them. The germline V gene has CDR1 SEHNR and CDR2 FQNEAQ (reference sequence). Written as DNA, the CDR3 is TGTGCCAGCAGCTTAGGGTTGGAAAAACTGTTTTTT. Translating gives CASSLGLEKLFF.

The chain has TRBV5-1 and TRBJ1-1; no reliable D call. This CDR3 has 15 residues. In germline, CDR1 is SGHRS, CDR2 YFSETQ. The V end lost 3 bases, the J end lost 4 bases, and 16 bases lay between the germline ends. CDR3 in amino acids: CASSSDGPSGTEAFF. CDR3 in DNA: TGCGCCAGCAGCTCAGACGGACCTTCGGGCACTGAAGCTTTCTTT. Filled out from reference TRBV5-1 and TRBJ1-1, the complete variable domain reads KAGVTQTPRYLIKTRGQQVTLSCSPISGHRSVSWYQQTPGQGLQFLFEYFSETQRNKGNFPGRFSGRQFSNSRSEMNVSTLELGDSALYLCASSSDGPSGTEAFFGQGTRLTVV.

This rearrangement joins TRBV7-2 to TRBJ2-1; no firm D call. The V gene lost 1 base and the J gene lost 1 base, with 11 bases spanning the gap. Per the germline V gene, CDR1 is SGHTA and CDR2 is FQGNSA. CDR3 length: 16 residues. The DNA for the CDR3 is TGTGCCAGCAGCTTAGATGCGTCTCTTTCCTACAATGAGCAGTTCTTC. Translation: CASSLDASLSYNEQFF. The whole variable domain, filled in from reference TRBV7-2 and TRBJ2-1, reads GAGVSQSPSNKVTEKGKDVELRCDPISGHTALYWYRQSLGQGLEFLIYFQGNSAPDKSGLPSDRFSAERTGGSVSTLTIQRTQQEDSAVYLCASSLDASLSYNEQFFGPGTRLTVL.

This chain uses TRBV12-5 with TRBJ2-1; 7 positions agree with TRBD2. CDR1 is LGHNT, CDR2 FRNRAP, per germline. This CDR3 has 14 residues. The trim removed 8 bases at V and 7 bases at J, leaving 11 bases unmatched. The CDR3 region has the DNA TGTGCTAGTCCCCCGTTGGCGGGGGTAAATGAGCAGTTCTTC. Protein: CASPPLAGVNEQFF.

This chain's CDR3 is CASSLGTGASPLHF. The CDR3 nucleotides are TGTGCCAGCAGTCTCGGGACAGGGGCCTCACCCCTCCACTTT. This sequence joins TRBV28 and TRBJ1-6; 10 bases match TRBD1. The junction had 5 bases not matched to a gene; V was cut back by 5 bases and J by 10 bases. CDR1 is MDHEN and CDR2 is SYDVKM in the germline V gene. The CDR3 extends over 14 amino acids.

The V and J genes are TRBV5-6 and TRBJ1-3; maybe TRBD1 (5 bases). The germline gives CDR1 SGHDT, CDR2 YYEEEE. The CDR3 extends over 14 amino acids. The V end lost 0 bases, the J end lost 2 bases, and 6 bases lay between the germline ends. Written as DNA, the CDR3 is TGTGCCAGCAGCTTGGCGGGGGCTGGAAACACCATATATTTT. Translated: CASSLAGAGNTIYF.

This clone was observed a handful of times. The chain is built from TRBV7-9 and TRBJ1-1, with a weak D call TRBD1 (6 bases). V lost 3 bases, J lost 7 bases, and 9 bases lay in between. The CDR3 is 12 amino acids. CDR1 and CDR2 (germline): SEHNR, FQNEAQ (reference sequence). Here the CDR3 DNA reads TGTGCCAGCAGCTTCGGACAGAATGAAGCTTTCTTT. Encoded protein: CASSFGQNEAFF.

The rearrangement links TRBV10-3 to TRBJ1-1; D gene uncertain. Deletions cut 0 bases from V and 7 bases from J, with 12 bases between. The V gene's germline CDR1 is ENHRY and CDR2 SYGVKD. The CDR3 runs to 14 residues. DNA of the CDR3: TGTGCCATCAGTGAGTCTATAGTCGACCGTGAAGCTTTCTTT. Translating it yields CAISESIVDREAFF.

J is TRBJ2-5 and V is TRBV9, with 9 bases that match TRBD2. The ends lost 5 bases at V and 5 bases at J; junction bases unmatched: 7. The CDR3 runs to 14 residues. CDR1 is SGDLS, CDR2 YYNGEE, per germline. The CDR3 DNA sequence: TGTGCCAGCAGTGAGGGACTAGCTGCGGAGACCCAGTACTTC. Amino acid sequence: CASSEGLAAETQYF.

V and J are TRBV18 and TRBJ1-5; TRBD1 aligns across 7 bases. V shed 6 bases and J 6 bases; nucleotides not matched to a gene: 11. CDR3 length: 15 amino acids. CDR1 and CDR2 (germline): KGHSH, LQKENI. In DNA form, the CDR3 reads TGTGCCAGCTCCTACACAGGGGCCTCGGGTCAGCCCCAGCATTTT. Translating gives CASSYTGASGQPQHF.

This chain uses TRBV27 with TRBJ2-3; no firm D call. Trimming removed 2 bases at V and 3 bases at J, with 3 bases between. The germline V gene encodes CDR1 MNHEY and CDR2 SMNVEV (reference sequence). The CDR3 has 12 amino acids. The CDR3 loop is CASSLGTDTQYF. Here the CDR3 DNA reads TGTGCCAGCAGTTTAGGTACAGATACGCAGTATTTT.

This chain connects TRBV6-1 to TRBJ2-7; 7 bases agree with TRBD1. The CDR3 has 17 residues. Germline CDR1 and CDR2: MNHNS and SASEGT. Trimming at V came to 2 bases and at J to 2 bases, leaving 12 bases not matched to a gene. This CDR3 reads CASSEFRSPGTAYEQYF. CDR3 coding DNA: TGTGCCAGCAGTGAATTCCGAAGCCCTGGGACAGCCTACGAGCAGTACTTC.

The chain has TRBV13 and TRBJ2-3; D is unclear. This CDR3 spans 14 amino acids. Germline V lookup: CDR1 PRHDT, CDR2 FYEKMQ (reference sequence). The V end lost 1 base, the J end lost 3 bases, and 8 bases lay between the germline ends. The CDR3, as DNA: TGTGCCAGCAGCTTAGTCGGGTCTACAGATACGCAGTATTTT. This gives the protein CASSLVGSTDTQYF.

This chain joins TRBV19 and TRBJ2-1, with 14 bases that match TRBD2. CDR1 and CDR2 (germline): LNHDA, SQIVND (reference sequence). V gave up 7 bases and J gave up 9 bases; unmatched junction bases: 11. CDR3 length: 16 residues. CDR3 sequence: CASKNSGLAGVFEQFF. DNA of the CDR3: TGTGCCAGTAAAAATTCGGGACTAGCGGGGGTTTTTGAGCAGTTCTTC.

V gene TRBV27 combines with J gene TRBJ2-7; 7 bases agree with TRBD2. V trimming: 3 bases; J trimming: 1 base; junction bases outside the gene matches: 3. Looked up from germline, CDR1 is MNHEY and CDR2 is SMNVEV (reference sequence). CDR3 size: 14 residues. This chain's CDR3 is CASSFSGGSYEQYV. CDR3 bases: TGTGCCAGCAGTTTTTCCGGGGGGTCCTACGAGCAGTACGTC.

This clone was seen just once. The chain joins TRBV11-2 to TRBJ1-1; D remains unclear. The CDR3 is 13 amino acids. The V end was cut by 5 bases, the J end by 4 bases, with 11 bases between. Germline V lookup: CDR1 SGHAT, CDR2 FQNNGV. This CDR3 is CASSPEVVTEAFF. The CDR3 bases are TGTGCCAGCAGCCCAGAGGTAGTCACTGAAGCTTTCTTT.

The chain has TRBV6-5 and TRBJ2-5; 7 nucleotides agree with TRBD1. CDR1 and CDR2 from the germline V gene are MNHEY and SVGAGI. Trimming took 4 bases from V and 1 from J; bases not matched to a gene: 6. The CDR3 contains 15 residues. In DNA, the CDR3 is TGTGCCAGCAGTTCACCAGGGGGTCCCCAAGAGACCCAGTACTTC. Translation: CASSSPGGPQETQYF.

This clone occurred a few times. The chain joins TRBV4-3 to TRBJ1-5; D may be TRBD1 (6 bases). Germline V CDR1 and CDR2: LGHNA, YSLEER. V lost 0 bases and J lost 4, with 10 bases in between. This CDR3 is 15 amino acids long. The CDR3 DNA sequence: TGCGCCAGCAGCCAAGATAGGACAGCTAATCAGCCCCAGCATTTT. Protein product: CASSQDRTANQPQHF.

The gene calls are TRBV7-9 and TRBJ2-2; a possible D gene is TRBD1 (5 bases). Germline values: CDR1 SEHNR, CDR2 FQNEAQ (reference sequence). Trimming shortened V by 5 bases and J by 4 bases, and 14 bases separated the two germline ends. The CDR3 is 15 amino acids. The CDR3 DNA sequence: TGTGCCAGCAGCCCCAGGGTCCCTTCCACCGGGGAGCTGTTTTTT. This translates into CASSPRVPSTGELFF.

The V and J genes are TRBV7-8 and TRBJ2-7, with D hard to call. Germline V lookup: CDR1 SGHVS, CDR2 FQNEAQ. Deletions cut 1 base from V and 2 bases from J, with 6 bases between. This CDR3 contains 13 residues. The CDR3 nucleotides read TGTGCCAGCAGCTTAGGGACGGCCTACGAGCAGTACGTC. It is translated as CASSLGTAYEQYV.

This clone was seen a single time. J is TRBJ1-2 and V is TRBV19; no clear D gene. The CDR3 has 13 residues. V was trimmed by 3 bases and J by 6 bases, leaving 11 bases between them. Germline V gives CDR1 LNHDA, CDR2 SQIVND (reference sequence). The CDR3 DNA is TGTGCCAGTAGTATGGCCGGGGTCCATGGCTACACCTTC. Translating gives CASSMAGVHGYTF.

The CDR3: CASTGRRGANTGELFF. As DNA, the CDR3 is TGTGCCAGCACAGGGCGGCGGGGGGCGAACACCGGGGAGCTGTTTTTT. The chain links TRBV2 to TRBJ2-2; 8 bases align to TRBD2. CDR3 length equals 16 residues. Germline CDR1 is SNHLY and CDR2 is FYNNEI. V lost 7 bases and J lost 0; bases outside the gene matches: 7.

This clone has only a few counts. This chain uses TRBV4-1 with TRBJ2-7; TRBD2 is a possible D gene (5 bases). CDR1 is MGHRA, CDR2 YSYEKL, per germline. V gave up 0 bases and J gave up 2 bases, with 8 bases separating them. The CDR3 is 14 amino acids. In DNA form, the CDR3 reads TGCGCCAGCAGCCAAGAGGACGGGACCTACGAGCAGTACTTC. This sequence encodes CASSQEDGTYEQYF.

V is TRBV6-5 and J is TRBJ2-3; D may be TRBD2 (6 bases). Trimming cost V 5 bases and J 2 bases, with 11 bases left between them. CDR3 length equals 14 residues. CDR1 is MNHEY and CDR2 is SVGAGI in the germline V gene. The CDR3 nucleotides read TGTGCCAGCAGTGCGGGACGGCTCACAGATACGCAGTATTTT. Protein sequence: CASSAGRLTDTQYF.

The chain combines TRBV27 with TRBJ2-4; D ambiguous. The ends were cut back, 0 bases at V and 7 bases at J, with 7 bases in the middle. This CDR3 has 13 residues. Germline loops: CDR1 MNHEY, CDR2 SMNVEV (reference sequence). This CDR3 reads CASSLSVGNIQYF. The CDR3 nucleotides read TGTGCCAGCAGTTTATCGGTGGGGAACATTCAGTACTTC.

The CDR3 sequence: CASSSLGRVLYGYTF. The CDR3, as DNA: TGTGCCAGCAGCTCCCTTGGGCGGGTTCTCTATGGCTACACCTTC. V and J are TRBV11-2 and TRBJ1-2; D ambiguous. Trimming took off 4 bases at V and 4 bases at J, with 16 bases between the two ends. Per the germline V gene, CDR1 is SGHAT and CDR2 is FQNNGV. CDR3 length: 15 residues.